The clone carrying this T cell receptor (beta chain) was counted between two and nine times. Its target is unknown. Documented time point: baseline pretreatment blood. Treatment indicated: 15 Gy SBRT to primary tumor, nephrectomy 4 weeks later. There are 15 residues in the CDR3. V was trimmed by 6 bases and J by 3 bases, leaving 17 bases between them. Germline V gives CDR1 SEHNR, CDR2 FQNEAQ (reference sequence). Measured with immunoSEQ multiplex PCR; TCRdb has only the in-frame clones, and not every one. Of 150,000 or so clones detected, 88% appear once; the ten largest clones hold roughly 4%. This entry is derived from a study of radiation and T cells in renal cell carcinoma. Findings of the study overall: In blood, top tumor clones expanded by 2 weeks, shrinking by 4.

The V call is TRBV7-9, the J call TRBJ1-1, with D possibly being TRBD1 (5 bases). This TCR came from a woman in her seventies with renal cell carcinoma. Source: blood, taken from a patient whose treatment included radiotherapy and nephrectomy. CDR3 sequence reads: CASSPGGFADTEAFF. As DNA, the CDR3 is TGTGCCAGCAGTCCGGGGGGGTTTGCGGACACTGAAGCTTTCTTT.